A single sample gave rise to the 3 T cell receptor beta chains below, sequenced in a study of T-cell memory formation after mild COVID-19. TCRdb reprocessed the 5' RACE reads with MiXCR, giving one entry per CDR3 protein. Of about 310,000 distinct CDR3 sequences listed, approximately 19% are singletons. Sample: PBMCs or a T cell subset sorted from them (not recorded which). The receptors were gathered from a man between 18 and 35 years old who had mild COVID-19 (a few samples of this study predate the infection). Cell type and time point are not known.

The chain is built from TRBV7-9 and TRBJ2-1; 7 bases are shared with TRBD2. Per germline, CDR1 SEHNR and CDR2 FQNEAQ (reference sequence). The CDR3 extends over 16 amino acids. Losses at the gene ends were 5 bases for V and 7 bases for J; bases not matched to a gene: 14. CDR3 nucleotides: TGTGCCAGCAGCCGACCGGGGAGGGTCGGAGCGAATGAGCAGTTCTTC. Protein sequence: CASSRPGRVGANEQFF.

J is TRBJ2-1 and V is TRBV5-1, with 10 bases lining up with TRBD2. The CDR3 is made up of 15 amino acids. V lost 2 bases, J lost 10 bases, and 9 bases stayed unmatched. CDR1 and CDR2 (germline): SGHRS, YFSETQ. CDR3 nucleotides: TGCGCCAGCAGCTTCCTAGCGGGGGCCGGAGGGGAGCAGTTCTTC. Encoded protein: CASSFLAGAGGEQFF.

Concerning this clonotype itself: A junction boundary mismatches the germline segment, possibly from a read error. The chain has TRBV7-2 and TRBJ2-7; 8 nucleotides align to TRBD2. The CDR3 has 15 amino acids. Germline V gives CDR1 SGHTA, CDR2 FQGNSA. CDR3: CASSLVVSGAYEQYF. The CDR3 DNA is TGTGCAAGCAGCTTAGTTGTTAGCGGGGCCTACGAGCAGTACTTC.